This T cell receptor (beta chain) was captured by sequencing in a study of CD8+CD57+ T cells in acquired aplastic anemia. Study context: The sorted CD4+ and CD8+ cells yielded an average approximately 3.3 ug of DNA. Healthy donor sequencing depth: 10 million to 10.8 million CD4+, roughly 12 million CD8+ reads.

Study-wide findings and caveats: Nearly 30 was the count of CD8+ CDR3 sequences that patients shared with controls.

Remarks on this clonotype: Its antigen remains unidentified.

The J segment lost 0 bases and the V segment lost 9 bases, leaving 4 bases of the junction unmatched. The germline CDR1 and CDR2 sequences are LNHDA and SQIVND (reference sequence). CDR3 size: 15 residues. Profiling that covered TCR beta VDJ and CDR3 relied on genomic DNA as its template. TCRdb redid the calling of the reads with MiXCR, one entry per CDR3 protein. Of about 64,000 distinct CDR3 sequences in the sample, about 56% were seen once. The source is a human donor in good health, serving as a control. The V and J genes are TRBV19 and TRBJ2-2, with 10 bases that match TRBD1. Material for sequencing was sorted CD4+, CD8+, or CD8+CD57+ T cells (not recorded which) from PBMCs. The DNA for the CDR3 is TGTGCCAGCAGTGGACAGGGGGCGAACACCGGGGAGCTGTTTTTT. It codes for CASSGQGANTGELFF.